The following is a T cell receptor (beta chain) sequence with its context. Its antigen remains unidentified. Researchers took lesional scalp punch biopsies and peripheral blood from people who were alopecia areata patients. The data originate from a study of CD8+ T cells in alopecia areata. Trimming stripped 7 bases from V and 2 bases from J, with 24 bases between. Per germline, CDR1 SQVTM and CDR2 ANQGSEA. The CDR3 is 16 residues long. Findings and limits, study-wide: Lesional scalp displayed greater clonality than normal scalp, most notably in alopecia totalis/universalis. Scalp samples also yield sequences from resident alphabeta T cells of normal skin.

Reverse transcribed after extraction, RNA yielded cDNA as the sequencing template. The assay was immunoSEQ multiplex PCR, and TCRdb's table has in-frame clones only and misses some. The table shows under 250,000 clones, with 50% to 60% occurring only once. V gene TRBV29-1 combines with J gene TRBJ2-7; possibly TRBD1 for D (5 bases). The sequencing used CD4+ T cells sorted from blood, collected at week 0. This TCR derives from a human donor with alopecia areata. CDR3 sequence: CSALGRSQALPYEQYF. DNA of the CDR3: TGCAGCGCCCTTGGAAGGTCACAGGCCCTCCCCTACGAGCAGTACTTC.